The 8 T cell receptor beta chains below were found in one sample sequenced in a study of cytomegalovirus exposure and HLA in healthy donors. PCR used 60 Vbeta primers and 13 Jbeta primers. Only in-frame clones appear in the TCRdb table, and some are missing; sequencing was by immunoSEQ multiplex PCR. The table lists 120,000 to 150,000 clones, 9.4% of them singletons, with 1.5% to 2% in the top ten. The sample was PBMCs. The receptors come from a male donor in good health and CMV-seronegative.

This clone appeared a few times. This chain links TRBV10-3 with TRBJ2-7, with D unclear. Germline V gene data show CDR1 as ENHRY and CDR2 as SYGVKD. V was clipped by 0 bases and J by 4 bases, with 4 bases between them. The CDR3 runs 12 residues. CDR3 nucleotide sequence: TGTGCCATCAGTGAGTCAGCTTACGAGCAGTACTTC. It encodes CAISESAYEQYF.

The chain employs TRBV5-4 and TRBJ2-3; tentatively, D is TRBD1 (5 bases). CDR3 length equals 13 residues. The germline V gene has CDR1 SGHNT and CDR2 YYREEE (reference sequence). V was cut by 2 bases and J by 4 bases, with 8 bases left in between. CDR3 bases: TGTGCCAGCAGCTTAAGACAGCCAGATACGCAGTATTTT. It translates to CASSLRQPDTQYF.

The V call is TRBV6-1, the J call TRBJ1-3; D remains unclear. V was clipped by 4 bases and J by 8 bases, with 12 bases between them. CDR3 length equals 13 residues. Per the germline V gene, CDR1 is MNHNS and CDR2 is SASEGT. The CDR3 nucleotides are TGTGCCAGCAGTGGTGTTGGCGGGCACACCATATATTTT. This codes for CASSGVGGHTIYF.

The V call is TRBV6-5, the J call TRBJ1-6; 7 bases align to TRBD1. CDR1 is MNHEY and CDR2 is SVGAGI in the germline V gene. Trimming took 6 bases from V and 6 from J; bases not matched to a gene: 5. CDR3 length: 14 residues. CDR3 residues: CASSRQGSNSPLHF. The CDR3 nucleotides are TGTGCCAGCAGCCGACAGGGCTCTAATTCACCCCTCCACTTT.

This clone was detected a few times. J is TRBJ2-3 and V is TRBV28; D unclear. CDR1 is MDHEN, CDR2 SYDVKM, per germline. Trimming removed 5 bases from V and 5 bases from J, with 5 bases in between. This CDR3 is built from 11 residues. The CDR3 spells CASSLKDTQYF. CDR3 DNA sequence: TGTGCCAGCAGTCTTAAAGATACGCAGTATTTT.

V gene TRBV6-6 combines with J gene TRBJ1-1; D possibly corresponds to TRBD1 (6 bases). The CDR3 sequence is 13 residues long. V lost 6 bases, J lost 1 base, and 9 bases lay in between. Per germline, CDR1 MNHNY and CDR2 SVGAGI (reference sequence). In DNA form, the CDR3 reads TGTGCCAGCAGGCGGACAGCGAACACTGAAGCTTTCTTT. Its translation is CASRRTANTEAFF.

CDR3 sequence: CASSPAKRGPYEQYF. DNA of the CDR3: TGTGCCAGCAGTCCAGCCAAGCGGGGACCCTACGAGCAGTACTTC. V gene TRBV28 combines with J gene TRBJ2-7, with 7 bases aligning to TRBD2. Germline V CDR1 and CDR2: MDHEN, SYDVKM. The CDR3 loop spans 15 amino acids. The V gene end was trimmed by 5 bases and the J gene end by 2 bases; junction bases not matched to a gene: 9.

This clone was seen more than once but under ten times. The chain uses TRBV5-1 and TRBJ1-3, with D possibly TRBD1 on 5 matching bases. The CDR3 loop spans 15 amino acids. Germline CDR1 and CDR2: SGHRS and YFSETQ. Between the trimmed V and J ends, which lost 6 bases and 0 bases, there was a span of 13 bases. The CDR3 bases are TGCGCCAGCAACCTAGGGGTGAGCTCTGGAAACACCATATATTTT. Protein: CASNLGVSSGNTIYF. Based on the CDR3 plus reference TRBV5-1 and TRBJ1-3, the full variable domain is KAGVTQTPRYLIKTRGQQVTLSCSPISGHRSVSWYQQTPGQGLQFLFEYFSETQRNKGNFPGRFSGRQFSNSRSEMNVSTLELGDSALYLCASNLGVSSGNTIYFGEGSWLTVV.